Many counts were recorded for the clone carrying this T cell receptor beta chain. This sample was included in a study of T cell repertoires in cytomegalovirus infection. Germline V gene lookup returns CDR1 SEHNR and CDR2 FQNEAQ (reference sequence). V shed 6 bases and J 8 bases; nucleotides not matched to a gene: 7. This CDR3 comprises 15 residues. TCRdb re-analysed the reads in MiXCR, keeping a single row per CDR3 protein. Of around 530,000 distinct CDR3 sequences listed, 26% were seen once; the top ten hold under 15%. The source is a human donor in good health (CMV status not recorded). Some clones in this sample may be carry-over from other donors' samples. Material: PBMCs. The chain recombines TRBV7-9 with TRBJ2-1; 13 bases line up with TRBD2. As DNA, the CDR3 is TGTGCCAGCAGTACCGGGACTAGCGGGATCGATGAGCAGTTCTTC. Its protein is CASSTGTSGIDEQFF. The full variable domain, rest sourced from reference TRBV7-9 and TRBJ2-1, is DTGVSQNPRHKITKRGQNVTFRCDPISEHNRLYWYRQTLGQGPEFLTYFQNEAQLEKSRLLSDRFSAERPKGSFSTLEIQRTEQGDSAMYLCASSTGTSGIDEQFFGPGTRLTVL.